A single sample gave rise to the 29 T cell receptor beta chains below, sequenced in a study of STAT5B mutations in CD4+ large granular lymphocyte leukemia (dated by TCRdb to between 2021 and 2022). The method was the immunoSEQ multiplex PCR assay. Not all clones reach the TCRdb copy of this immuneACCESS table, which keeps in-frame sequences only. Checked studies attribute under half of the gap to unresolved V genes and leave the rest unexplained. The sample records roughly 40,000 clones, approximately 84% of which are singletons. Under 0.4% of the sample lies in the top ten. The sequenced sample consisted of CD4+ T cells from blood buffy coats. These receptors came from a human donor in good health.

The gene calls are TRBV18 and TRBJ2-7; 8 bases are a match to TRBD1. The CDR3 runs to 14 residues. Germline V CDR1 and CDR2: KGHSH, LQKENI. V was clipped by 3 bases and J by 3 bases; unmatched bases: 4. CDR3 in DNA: TGTGCCAGCTCACCCCAAGGACAGGGCTACGAGCAGTACTTC. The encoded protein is CASSPQGQGYEQYF.

CDR3 amino acids: CASSVAISGGTEQETQYF. The CDR3 region has the DNA TGTGCCAGCAGCGTAGCTATTTCGGGGGGGACAGAGCAAGAGACCCAGTACTTC. The rearrangement joins TRBV9 to TRBJ2-5; tentatively, D is TRBD2 (8 bases). The CDR3 spans 18 residues. Per germline, CDR1 SGDLS and CDR2 YYNGEE. V was cut by 0 bases and J by 2 bases, with 20 bases left in between. The variable domain in full, completed from reference TRBV9 and TRBJ2-5, reads DSGVTQTPKHLITATGQRVTLRCSPRSGDLSVYWYQQSLDQGLQFLIQYYNGEERAKGNILERFSAQQFPDLHSELNLSSLELGDSALYFCASSVAISGGTEQETQYFGPGTRLLVL.

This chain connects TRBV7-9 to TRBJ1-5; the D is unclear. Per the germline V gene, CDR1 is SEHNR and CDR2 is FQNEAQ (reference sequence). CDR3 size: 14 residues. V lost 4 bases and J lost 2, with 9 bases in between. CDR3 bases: TGTGCCAGCAGCTCTTCCGTCGGCAATCAGCCCCAGCATTTT. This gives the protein CASSSSVGNQPQHF.

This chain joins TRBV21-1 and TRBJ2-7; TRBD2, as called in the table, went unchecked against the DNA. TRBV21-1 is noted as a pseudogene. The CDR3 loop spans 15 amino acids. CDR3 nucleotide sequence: TGTGCCAGCAGCAAAGTTAGAACACTAACCTACGAGCAGTACTTC. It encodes CASSKVRTLTYEQYF.

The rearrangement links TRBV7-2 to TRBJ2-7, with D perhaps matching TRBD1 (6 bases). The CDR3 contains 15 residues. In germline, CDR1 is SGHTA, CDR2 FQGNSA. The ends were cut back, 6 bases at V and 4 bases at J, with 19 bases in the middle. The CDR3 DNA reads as TGTGCCAGCAGGGCTCCGGGACACGAACTATACGAGCAGTACTTC. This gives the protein CASRAPGHELYEQYF.

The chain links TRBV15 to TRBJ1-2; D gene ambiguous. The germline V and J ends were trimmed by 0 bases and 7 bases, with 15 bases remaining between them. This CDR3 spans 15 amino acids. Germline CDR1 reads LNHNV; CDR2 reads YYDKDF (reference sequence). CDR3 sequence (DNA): TGTGCCACCAGCAGAGATTTGGCGGAAAGGCGTGGCTACACCTTC. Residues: CATSRDLAERRGYTF.

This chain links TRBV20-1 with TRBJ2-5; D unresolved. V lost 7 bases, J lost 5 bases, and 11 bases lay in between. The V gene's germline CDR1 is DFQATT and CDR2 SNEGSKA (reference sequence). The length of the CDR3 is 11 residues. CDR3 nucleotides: TGCAGTGTGCCGAGTATGGAGACCCAGTACTTC. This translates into CSVPSMETQYF.

CDR3 sequence reads: CSHRSWGDGGYTF. The CDR3 bases are TGCAGCCACCGGAGCTGGGGGGATGGAGGCTACACCTTC. The chain couples TRBV29-1 to TRBJ1-2; perhaps TRBD1 as D (5 bases). The CDR3 length is 13 residues. Germline V gene lookup returns CDR1 SQVTM and CDR2 ANQGSEA. V was pared by 8 bases and J by 8 bases, with 21 bases between.

The CDR3 here is CAARAMSNTGELFF. CDR3 DNA: TGTGCCGCCCGGGCGATGTCGAACACCGGGGAGCTGTTTTTT. V usage is TRBV19 and J usage is TRBJ2-2; D uncertain. The length of the CDR3 is 14 residues. Between the trimmed V and J ends, which lost 11 bases and 0 bases, there was a span of 13 bases. Germline V gene lookup returns CDR1 LNHDA and CDR2 SQIVND (reference sequence). The whole variable domain, remainder taken from reference TRBV19 and TRBJ2-2, is DGGITQSPKYLFRKEGQNVTLSCEQNLNHDAMYWYRQDPGQGLRLIYYSQIVNDFQKGDIAEGYSVSREKKESFPLTVTSAQKNPTAFYLCAARAMSNTGELFFGEGSRLTVL.

CDR3 residues: CASSPEVPGAGWQYF. The DNA for the CDR3 is TGTGCCAGCAGCCCCGAGGTACCCGGGGCGGGTTGGCAGTACTTC. The chain uses TRBV4-2 and TRBJ2-7; possibly TRBD1 or TRBD2 for D (5 bases each). Germline V CDR1 and CDR2: LGHNA, YNFKEQ. The V end was cut by 4 bases, the J end by 9 bases, with 22 bases between. This CDR3 has 15 amino acids.

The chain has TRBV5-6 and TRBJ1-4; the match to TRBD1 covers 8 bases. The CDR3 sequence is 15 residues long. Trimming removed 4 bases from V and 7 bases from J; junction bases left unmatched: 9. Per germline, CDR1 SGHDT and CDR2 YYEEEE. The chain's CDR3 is CASSLGQGLIEKLFF. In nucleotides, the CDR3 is TGTGCCAGCAGCCTCGGACAGGGTCTTATTGAAAAACTGTTTTTT. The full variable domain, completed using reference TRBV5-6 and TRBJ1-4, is DAGVTQSPTHLIKTRGQQVTLRCSPKSGHDTVSWYQQALGQGPQFIFQYYEEEERQRGNFPDRFSGHQFPNYSSELNVNALLLGDSALYLCASSLGQGLIEKLFFGSGTQLSVL.

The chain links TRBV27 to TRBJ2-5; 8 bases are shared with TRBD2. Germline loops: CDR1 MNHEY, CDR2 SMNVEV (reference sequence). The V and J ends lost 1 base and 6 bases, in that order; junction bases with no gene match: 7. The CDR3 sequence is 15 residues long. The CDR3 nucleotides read TGTGCCAGCAGTTTATTTGGCGGGGGGACGAAGACCCAGTACTTC. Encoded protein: CASSLFGGGTKTQYF.

The CDR3 DNA is TGTGCCAGCAGCTTCCTCCGGGTCGAAAAACTGTTTTTT. This sequence encodes CASSFLRVEKLFF. The V call is TRBV6-1, the J call TRBJ1-4; D is unresolved. Germline assignment: CDR1 MNHNS and CDR2 SASEGT. Trimming left V 6 bases short and J 8 bases short, with 13 bases between. The CDR3 runs 13 residues.

CDR3 coding DNA: TGTGCCAGCAGTTCCCAGGGGGTGGTTCCCCCAGATACGCAGTATTTT. Translated, it gives CASSSQGVVPPDTQYF. The chain recombines TRBV28 with TRBJ2-3; TRBD1 aligns across 7 bases. The V segment lost 4 bases and the J segment 4 bases; nucleotides outside the gene matches: 11. Germline CDR1 is MDHEN and CDR2 is SYDVKM. CDR3 length: 16 residues.

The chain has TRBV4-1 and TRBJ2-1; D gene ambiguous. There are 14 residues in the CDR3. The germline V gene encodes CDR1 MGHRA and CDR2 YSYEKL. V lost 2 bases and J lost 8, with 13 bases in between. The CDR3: CASSQFLAIYEQFF. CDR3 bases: TGCGCCAGCAGCCAATTCTTGGCGATCTATGAGCAGTTCTTC.

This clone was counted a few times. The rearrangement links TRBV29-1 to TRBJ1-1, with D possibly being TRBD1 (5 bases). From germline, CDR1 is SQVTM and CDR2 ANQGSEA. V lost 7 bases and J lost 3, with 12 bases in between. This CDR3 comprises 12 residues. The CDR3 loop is CSARQKHTEAFF. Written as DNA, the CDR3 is TGCAGCGCCCGACAGAAACACACTGAAGCTTTCTTT.

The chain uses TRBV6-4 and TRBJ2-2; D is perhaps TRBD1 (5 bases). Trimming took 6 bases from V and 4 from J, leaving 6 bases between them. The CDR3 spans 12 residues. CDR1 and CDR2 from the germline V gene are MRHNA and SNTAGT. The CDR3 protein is CASSQGTGELFF. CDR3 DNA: TGTGCCAGCAGCCAGGGCACCGGGGAGCTGTTTTTT.

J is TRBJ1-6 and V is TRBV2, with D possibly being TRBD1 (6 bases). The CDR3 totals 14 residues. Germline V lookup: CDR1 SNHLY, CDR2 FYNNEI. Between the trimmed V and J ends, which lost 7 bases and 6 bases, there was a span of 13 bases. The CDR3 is CASTPGTPNSPLHF. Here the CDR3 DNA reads TGTGCCAGCACTCCCGGGACACCTAATTCACCCCTCCACTTT.

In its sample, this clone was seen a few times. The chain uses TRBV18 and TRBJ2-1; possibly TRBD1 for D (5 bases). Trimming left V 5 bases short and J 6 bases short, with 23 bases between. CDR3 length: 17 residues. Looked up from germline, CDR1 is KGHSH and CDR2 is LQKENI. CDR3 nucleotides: TGTGCCAGCTCAGGACCGTTGAGACAGCATCCGACCAATGAGCAGTTCTTC. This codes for CASSGPLRQHPTNEQFF.

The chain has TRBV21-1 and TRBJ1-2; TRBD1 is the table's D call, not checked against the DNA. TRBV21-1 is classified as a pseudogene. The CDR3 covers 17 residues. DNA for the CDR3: TGTGCCAGCAGCAAAAAAACCGAGGACACGGATAAATATGGCTACACCTTC. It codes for CASSKKTEDTDKYGYTF.

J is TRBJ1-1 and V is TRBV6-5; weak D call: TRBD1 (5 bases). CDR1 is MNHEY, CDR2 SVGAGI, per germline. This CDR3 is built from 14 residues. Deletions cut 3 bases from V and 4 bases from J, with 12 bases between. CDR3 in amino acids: CASSYEPGTTEAFF. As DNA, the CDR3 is TGTGCCAGCAGTTATGAGCCGGGGACCACTGAAGCTTTCTTT.

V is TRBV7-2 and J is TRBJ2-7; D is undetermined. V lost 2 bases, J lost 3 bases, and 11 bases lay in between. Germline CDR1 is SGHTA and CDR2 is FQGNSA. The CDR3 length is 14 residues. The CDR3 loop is CASSLSSGFYEQYF. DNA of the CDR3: TGTGCCAGCAGCTTAAGTAGTGGGTTCTACGAGCAGTACTTC.

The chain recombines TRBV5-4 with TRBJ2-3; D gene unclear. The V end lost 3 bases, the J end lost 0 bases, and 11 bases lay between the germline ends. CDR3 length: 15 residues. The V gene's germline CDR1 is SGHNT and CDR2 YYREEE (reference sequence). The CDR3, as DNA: TGTGCCAGCAGCTCAAGGATCTTAAGCACAGATACGCAGTATTTT. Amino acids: CASSSRILSTDTQYF. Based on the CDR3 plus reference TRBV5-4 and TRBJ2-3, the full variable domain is ETGVTQSPTHLIKTRGQQVTLRCSSQSGHNTVSWYQQALGQGPQFIFQYYREEENGRGNFPPRFSGLQFPNYSSELNVNALELDDSALYLCASSSRILSTDTQYFGPGTRLTVL.

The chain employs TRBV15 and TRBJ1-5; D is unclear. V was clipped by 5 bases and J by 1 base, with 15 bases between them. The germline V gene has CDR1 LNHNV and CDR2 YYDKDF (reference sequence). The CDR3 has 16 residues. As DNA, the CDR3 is TGTGCCACCAGCGGGCAATGGACGGGGAGCAATCAGCCCCAGCATTTT. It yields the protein CATSGQWTGSNQPQHF.

CDR3 sequence (DNA): TGTGCCAGTAAAAGTCGTCTAGGTAGCGGGGACCCTAGGGAACTGTTTTTT. Its protein is CASKSRLGSGDPRELFF. The V gene is TRBV19, the J gene TRBJ1-4; D is perhaps TRBD1 (5 bases). The CDR3 loop spans 17 amino acids. The germline V gene has CDR1 LNHDA and CDR2 SQIVND (reference sequence). The V end lost 7 bases, the J end lost 12 bases, and 30 bases lay between the germline ends.

The CDR3 DNA is TGTGCCAGCACACGGGCCTTCGGGTTCGCCGGGGAGCTGTTTTTT. It translates to CASTRAFGFAGELFF. This sequence joins TRBV7-2 and TRBJ2-2, with no clear D. CDR1 SGHTA and CDR2 FQGNSA come from the germline V gene. V shed 7 bases and J shed 6 bases, with 18 bases lying between them. The length of the CDR3 is 15 residues.

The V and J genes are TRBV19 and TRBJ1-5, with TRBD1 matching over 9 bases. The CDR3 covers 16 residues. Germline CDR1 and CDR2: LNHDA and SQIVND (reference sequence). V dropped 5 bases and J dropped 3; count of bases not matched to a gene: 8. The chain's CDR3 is CASSGPGQGFNQPQHF. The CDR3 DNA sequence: TGTGCCAGTAGTGGACCGGGACAGGGATTCAATCAGCCCCAGCATTTT.

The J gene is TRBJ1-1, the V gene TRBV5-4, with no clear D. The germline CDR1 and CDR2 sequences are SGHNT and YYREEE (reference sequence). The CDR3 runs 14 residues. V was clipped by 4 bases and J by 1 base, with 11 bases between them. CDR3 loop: CASSRDRANTEAFF. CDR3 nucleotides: TGTGCCAGCAGCCGCGACCGGGCGAACACTGAAGCTTTCTTT.

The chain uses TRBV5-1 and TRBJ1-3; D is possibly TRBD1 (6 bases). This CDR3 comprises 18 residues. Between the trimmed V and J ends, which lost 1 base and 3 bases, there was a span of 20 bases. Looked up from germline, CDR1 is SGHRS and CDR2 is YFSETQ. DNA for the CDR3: TGCGCCAGCAGCTTGAGCGGACAGTCAAGTGCCATTGGAAACACCATATATTTT. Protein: CASSLSGQSSAIGNTIYF.